This T cell receptor beta chain originates from a study of Tregs in tolerant kidney transplant recipients. CDR1 is SGHKS, CDR2 YYEKEE, per germline (reference sequence). V lost 4 bases and J lost 6, with 22 bases in between. The CDR3 is 16 residues long. This clone was seen only once. Its matching antigen is unknown. Unstimulated regulatory T cells (CD4+CD25+CD127-), CD4+CD25- non-regulatory cells, CD4 and CD8 cells were FACS-sorted from thawed PBMCs. Sequencing used immunoSEQ multiplex PCR; TCRdb keeps in-frame clones, though not all of them. The table has roughly 250,000 clones, roughly four fifths seen once. Study-wide findings and caveats: Activated donor B cell expansion appeared to reveal the most relevant donor-specific TCRbeta repertoire. Validation in larger populations is needed because few patients were studied.

Input material: CD4+ T cells from blood. The genes are TRBV5-5 and TRBJ1-2; D possibly corresponds to TRBD1 (6 bases). The sequence came from a human donor in good health. CDR3 protein: CASSRLIGGQNDGYTF. DNA for the CDR3: TGTGCCAGCAGCCGGTTAATCGGGGGGCAGAACGATGGCTACACCTTC.